A single sample gave rise to the 25 T cell receptor beta chains below, sequenced in a study of blood T cells in healthy people across ages. Through a sample-barcoded 5' primer and a J-beta primer mix, a second PCR was run for 7 to 11 cycles. TCRdb called the 5' RACE reads again in MiXCR, with one record for every CDR3 protein. The table records around 1,600,000 distinct CDR3 sequences, approximately 39% of them present only once. Sequenced material: blood. The receptors originated from a woman under 30 in good health.

The chain joins TRBV5-4 to TRBJ2-5; D is unclear. V shed 4 bases and J shed 11 bases, with 24 bases lying between them. Germline CDR1 is SGHNT and CDR2 is YYREEE (reference sequence). The CDR3 covers 15 residues. As DNA, the CDR3 is TGTGCCAGCAGCCCCCTCGGGTTAGAGACCTACGGGCAGTACTTC. It yields the protein CASSPLGLETYGQYF.

This clonotype was detected only once. V is TRBV20-1 and J is TRBJ2-5; TRBD1 might be the D (6 bases). Germline V gives CDR1 DFQATT, CDR2 SNEGSKA (reference sequence). V was clipped by 6 bases and J by 0 bases, with 17 bases between them. This CDR3 is 15 amino acids long. The CDR3 loop reads CSAASRDNYQETQYF. The CDR3 region has the DNA TGCAGTGCCGCGAGCCGGGACAACTACCAAGAGACCCAGTACTTC.

This sequence joins TRBV29-1 and TRBJ2-1; D may be TRBD1 or TRBD2 (6 bases each). This CDR3 contains 15 residues. CDR1 is SQVTM, CDR2 ANQGSEA, per germline. V was clipped by 5 bases and J by 8 bases, with 22 bases between them. The CDR3 DNA reads TGCAGCGTTTACCGGGGGCAAGGTAGCCCCCATGAGCAGTTCTTC. This sequence encodes CSVYRGQGSPHEQFF.

J is TRBJ2-1 and V is TRBV21-1; the D call TRBD2 from the table was never checked on the DNA. TRBV21-1 represents a pseudogene. This CDR3 has 16 amino acids. The CDR3 DNA reads as TGTGCCAGCAGCAAAGTCCCTAGCGGGAGTCCGAATGAGCAGTTCTTC. Its translation is CASSKVPSGSPNEQFF.

The chain has TRBV6-1 and TRBJ2-1; perhaps TRBD2 as D (6 bases). The better agreement between TRBJ2-7 and the DNA end casts doubt on the J call. CDR3 length equals 15 residues. Germline lookup yields CDR1 MNHNS and CDR2 SASEGT. In DNA, the CDR3 is TGTGCCAGCGGCTTTGGATCGGGGGTTCTCAATGAGCAGTACTTC. Protein sequence: CASGFGSGVLNEQYF.

V is TRBV20-1 and J is TRBJ2-3; TRBD2 aligns across 10 bases. V gave up 3 bases and J gave up 2 bases; unmatched junction bases: 11. Looked up from germline, CDR1 is DFQATT and CDR2 is SNEGSKA (reference sequence). The CDR3 consists of 17 residues. CDR3 protein: CSASDFPLAGTTDTQYF. CDR3 nucleotide sequence: TGCAGTGCTAGTGACTTCCCACTAGCGGGGACCACAGATACGCAGTATTTT.

This clonotype came up a few times. This chain connects TRBV7-9 to TRBJ2-5; TRBD2 might be the D (5 bases). Trimming pared 5 bases from V and 1 base from J, leaving 8 bases between. This CDR3 is 13 amino acids long. Germline CDR1 reads SEHNR; CDR2 reads FQNEAQ (reference sequence). In nucleotides, the CDR3 is TGTGCCAGCAGCGAGGGAATCCAAGAGACCCAGTACTTC. Its translation: CASSEGIQETQYF.

The CDR3 nucleotides are TGTGCCAGCAGGAGCGGGGGGAATAAGATTAATGAGCAGTTCTTC. This gives the protein CASRSGGNKINEQFF. The chain joins TRBV6-5 to TRBJ2-1; 9 nucleotides match TRBD2. There are 15 residues in the CDR3. Germline CDR1 is MNHEY and CDR2 is SVGAGI. Germline trimming cut 6 bases from V and 7 bases from J; bases unmatched to any gene: 10.

The J gene is TRBJ1-1, the V gene TRBV5-1, with D unresolved. Trimming cost V 4 bases and J 6 bases, with 25 bases left between them. CDR1 and CDR2 from the germline V gene are SGHRS and YFSETQ. The CDR3 length is 17 residues. The CDR3 DNA follows: TGCGCCAGCAGCCAGAGAGGTACTGATGACCCCGTCCCTGAAGCTTTCTTT. Translation gives CASSQRGTDDPVPEAFF. Full variable domain (missing parts from reference TRBV5-1 and TRBJ1-1): KAGVTQTPRYLIKTRGQQVTLSCSPISGHRSVSWYQQTPGQGLQFLFEYFSETQRNKGNFPGRFSGRQFSNSRSEMNVSTLELGDSALYLCASSQRGTDDPVPEAFFGQGTRLTVV.

The table lists this clonotype with many counts. The chain has TRBV27 and TRBJ2-5; D possibly corresponds to TRBD1 (5 bases). The V end lost 4 bases, the J end lost 3 bases, and 6 bases lay between the germline ends. The CDR3 loop spans 12 amino acids. Germline V gene sequence: CDR1 MNHEY, CDR2 SMNVEV (reference sequence). The chain's CDR3 is CASSSREETQYF. CDR3 nucleotides: TGTGCCAGCAGTTCCAGGGAAGAGACCCAGTACTTC.

Notes on this clonotype: A much larger clone differs by one base, so this may be a read error. The chain joins TRBV20-1 to TRBJ2-1, with a weak D call TRBD2 (6 bases). Germline V gives CDR1 DFQATT, CDR2 SNEGSKA (reference sequence). With 0 bases removed from V and 4 bases from J, the gap between germline ends came to 13 bases. CDR3 length: 15 amino acids. In DNA, the CDR3 is TGCAGTGCTAGAGATTCTCTCGGGGGATACAATGAGCAGTTCTTC. It specifies CSARDSLGGYNEQFF.

This clonotype appeared a few times. V is TRBV9 and J is TRBJ2-3; D possibly uses TRBD1 or TRBD2 (5 bases each). The germline CDR1 and CDR2 sequences are SGDLS and YYNGEE. The CDR3 contains 15 residues. V dropped 0 bases and J dropped 4 bases, with 12 bases sitting between them. CDR3 nucleotide sequence: TGTGCCAGCAGCGTAGCTGGGGGATTCGCAGATACGCAGTATTTT. Amino acids: CASSVAGGFADTQYF.

Only one count was recorded for this clonotype. This CDR3 is CASGGQGSHEQYF. In DNA, the CDR3 is TGTGCCAGCGGGGGACAGGGGTCCCACGAGCAGTACTTC. The chain joins TRBV28 to TRBJ2-7; 10 nucleotides match TRBD1. The V gene end was trimmed by 8 bases and the J gene end by 5 bases; junction bases not matched to a gene: 6. The CDR3 totals 13 residues. Germline CDR1 reads MDHEN; CDR2 reads SYDVKM.

The genes are TRBV7-9 and TRBJ1-1; D gene unclear. The ends were cut back, 4 bases at V and 1 base at J, with 16 bases in the middle. Germline CDR1 and CDR2: SEHNR and FQNEAQ (reference sequence). The CDR3 is 16 amino acids. The CDR3 DNA reads as TGTGCCAGCAGCTCCCCGGGCGGTAGGGCGAACACTGAAGCTTTCTTT. This translates into CASSSPGGRANTEAFF.

The chain carries TRBV27 and TRBJ2-3; 10 positions agree with TRBD2. J gave up 3 bases and V 4 bases, and 10 bases lay outside the gene matches. CDR3 length: 17 residues. Germline V gives CDR1 MNHEY, CDR2 SMNVEV (reference sequence). CDR3 nucleotides: TGTGCCAGCAGTTCACTAGCGGGATCCGCGGAGACAGATACGCAGTATTTT. Protein product: CASSSLAGSAETDTQYF.

This clonotype was found a few times. V usage is TRBV25-1 and J usage is TRBJ1-1; the D gene is possibly TRBD1 (5 bases). Germline V gene data show CDR1 as MGHDK and CDR2 as SYGVNS. Deletions cut 4 bases from V and 5 bases from J, with 14 bases between. This CDR3 is 14 amino acids long. The CDR3 coding sequence is TGTGCCAGCAGTGCCTACAGGACCGGAACTGAAGCTTTCTTT. Translated: CASSAYRTGTEAFF. Filled out from reference TRBV25-1 and TRBJ1-1, the complete variable domain reads EADIYQTPRYLVIGTGKKITLECSQTMGHDKMYWYQQDPGMELHLIHYSYGVNSTEKGDLSSESTVSRIRTEHFPLTLESARPSHTSQYLCASSAYRTGTEAFFGQGTRLTVV.

The chain is built from TRBV29-1 and TRBJ2-5, with 8 nucleotides matching TRBD2. This CDR3 has 15 residues. The J segment lost 11 bases and the V segment lost 1 base, leaving 15 bases of the junction unmatched. Per germline, CDR1 SQVTM and CDR2 ANQGSEA. DNA for the CDR3: TGCAGCGTTGAAGGTCCCGGGACTAGTAGGAATGAGCAGTACTTC. Translated, it gives CSVEGPGTSRNEQYF.

V usage is TRBV20-1 and J usage is TRBJ2-3, with D uncertain. The ends were cut back, 4 bases at V and 2 bases at J, with 13 bases in the middle. The CDR3 length is 14 residues. Looked up from germline, CDR1 is DFQATT and CDR2 is SNEGSKA (reference sequence). The CDR3 DNA sequence: TGCAGTGCTATTGCCCAACTGAACACAGATACGCAGTATTTT. Residues: CSAIAQLNTDTQYF.

V gene TRBV12-5 combines with J gene TRBJ2-7; TRBD1 agrees at 10 bases. Germline-derived CDR1 and CDR2 are LGHNT and FRNRAP. Unmatched junction bases numbered 3, after V lost 5 bases and J lost 11 bases. This CDR3 spans 11 amino acids. The chain's CDR3 is CASGTTGGKYF. The CDR3 DNA reads as TGTGCTAGTGGTACGACAGGGGGCAAGTACTTC.

This clonotype was found a few times. The rearrangement joins TRBV12-5 to TRBJ2-5; tentatively, D is TRBD1 (5 bases). The CDR3 is 13 amino acids. V was trimmed by 6 bases and J by 4 bases, leaving 12 bases between them. Germline V gives CDR1 LGHNT, CDR2 FRNRAP. This chain's CDR3 is CASGIDSRETQYF. The DNA of the CDR3 is TGTGCTAGTGGAATTGACAGCAGAGAGACCCAGTACTTC.

This chain joins TRBV20-1 and TRBJ1-1, with D possibly matching TRBD1 (5 bases). Trimming removed 2 bases at V and 1 base at J, with 11 bases between. The CDR3 spans 14 residues. Germline values: CDR1 DFQATT, CDR2 SNEGSKA (reference sequence). The CDR3 DNA sequence: TGCAGTGCTAGACCGGGACTGGGGAACACTGAAGCTTTCTTT. Translation: CSARPGLGNTEAFF.

V and J are TRBV12-3 or TRBV12-4 and TRBJ2-7; TRBD1 matches 10 bases. J gave up 6 bases and V 5 bases, and 4 bases lay outside the gene matches. The CDR3 sequence is 13 residues long. CDR3: CASSQGTGVEQYF. The CDR3 coding sequence is TGTGCCAGCAGTCAAGGGACAGGGGTCGAGCAGTACTTC.

This clonotype has just a few counts. The chain recombines TRBV3-1 with TRBJ2-3; maybe TRBD2 (7 bases). Germline CDR1 is LGHDT and CDR2 is YNNKEL (reference sequence). V was pared by 8 bases and J by 4 bases, with 19 bases between. This CDR3 spans 15 amino acids. CDR3 protein: CASAPVGGAADTQYF. The CDR3 DNA is TGTGCCAGCGCCCCGGTTGGGGGGGCAGCAGATACGCAGTATTTT.

The rearrangement links TRBV6-5 to TRBJ2-3, with D unresolved. V lost 2 bases, J lost 7 bases, and 10 bases lay in between. Germline CDR1 and CDR2: MNHEY and SVGAGI. The CDR3 is 13 amino acids. The CDR3 region has the DNA TGTGCCAGCAGTTACGGGGTCTACAATACGCAGTATTTT. Amino acids: CASSYGVYNTQYF.

This clonotype has just a few counts. The rearrangement joins TRBV12-3 or TRBV12-4 to TRBJ2-4; D not resolved. The CDR3 is 17 amino acids. V gave up 1 base and J gave up 0 bases, with 13 bases separating them. CDR3 sequence: CASSLDRASLAKNIQYF. The CDR3 nucleotides are TGTGCCAGCAGTTTAGATAGGGCCAGTCTAGCCAAAAACATTCAGTACTTC.